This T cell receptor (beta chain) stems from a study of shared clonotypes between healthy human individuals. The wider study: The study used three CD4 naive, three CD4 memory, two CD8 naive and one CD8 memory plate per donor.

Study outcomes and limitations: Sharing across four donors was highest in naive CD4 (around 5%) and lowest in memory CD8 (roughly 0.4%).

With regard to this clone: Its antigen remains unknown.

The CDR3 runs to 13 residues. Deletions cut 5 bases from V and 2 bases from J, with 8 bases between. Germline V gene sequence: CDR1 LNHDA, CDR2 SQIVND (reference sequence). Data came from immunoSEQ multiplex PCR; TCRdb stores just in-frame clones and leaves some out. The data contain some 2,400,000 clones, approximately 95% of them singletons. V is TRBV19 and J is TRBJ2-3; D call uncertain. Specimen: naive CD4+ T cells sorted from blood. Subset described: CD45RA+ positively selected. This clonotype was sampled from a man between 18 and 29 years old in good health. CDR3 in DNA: TGTGCCAGTAGTCGTAGAGTCACAGATACGCAGTATTTT. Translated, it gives CASSRRVTDTQYF. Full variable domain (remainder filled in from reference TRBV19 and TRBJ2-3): DGGITQSPKYLFRKEGQNVTLSCEQNLNHDAMYWYRQDPGQGLRLIYYSQIVNDFQKGDIAEGYSVSREKKESFPLTVTSAQKNPTAFYLCASSRRVTDTQYFGPGTRLTVL.